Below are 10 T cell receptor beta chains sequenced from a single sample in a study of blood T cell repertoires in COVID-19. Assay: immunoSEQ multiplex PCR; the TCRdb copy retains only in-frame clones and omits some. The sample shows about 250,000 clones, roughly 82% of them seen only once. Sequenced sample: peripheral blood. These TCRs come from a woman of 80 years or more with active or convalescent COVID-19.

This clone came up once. This CDR3 reads CATSRFAALGDTQYF. In nucleotides, the CDR3 is TGTGCCACCAGCAGGTTTGCTGCCCTCGGGGATACGCAGTATTTT. V usage is TRBV15 and J usage is TRBJ2-3; D is undetermined. Per the germline V gene, CDR1 is LNHNV and CDR2 is YYDKDF (reference sequence). The CDR3 contains 15 residues. Between the trimmed V and J ends, which lost 3 bases and 6 bases, there was a span of 16 bases.

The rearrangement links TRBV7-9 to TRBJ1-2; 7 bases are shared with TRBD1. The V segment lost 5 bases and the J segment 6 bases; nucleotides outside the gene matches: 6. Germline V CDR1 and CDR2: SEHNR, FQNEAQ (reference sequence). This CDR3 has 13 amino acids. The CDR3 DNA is TGTGCCAGCAGCCCTGGGACAGCTAATGGCTACACCTTC. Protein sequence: CASSPGTANGYTF.

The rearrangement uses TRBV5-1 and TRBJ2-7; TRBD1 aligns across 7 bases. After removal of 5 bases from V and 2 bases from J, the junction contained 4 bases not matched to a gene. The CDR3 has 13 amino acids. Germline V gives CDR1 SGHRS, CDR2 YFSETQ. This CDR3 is CASRGTAAYEQYF. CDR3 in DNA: TGCGCCAGCAGAGGGACAGCGGCCTACGAGCAGTACTTC.

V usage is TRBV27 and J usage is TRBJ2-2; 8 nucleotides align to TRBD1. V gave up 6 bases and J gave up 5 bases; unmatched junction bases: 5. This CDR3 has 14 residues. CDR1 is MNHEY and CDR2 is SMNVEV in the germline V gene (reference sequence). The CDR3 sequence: CASSRGRRTGELFF. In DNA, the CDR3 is TGTGCCAGCAGCAGGGGGCGCAGGACCGGGGAGCTGTTTTTT.

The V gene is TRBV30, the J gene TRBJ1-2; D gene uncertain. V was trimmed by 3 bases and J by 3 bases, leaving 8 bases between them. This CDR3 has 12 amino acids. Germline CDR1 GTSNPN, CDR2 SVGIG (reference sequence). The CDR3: CAWRLIDYGYTF. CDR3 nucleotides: TGTGCCTGGAGGTTAATAGACTATGGCTACACCTTC.

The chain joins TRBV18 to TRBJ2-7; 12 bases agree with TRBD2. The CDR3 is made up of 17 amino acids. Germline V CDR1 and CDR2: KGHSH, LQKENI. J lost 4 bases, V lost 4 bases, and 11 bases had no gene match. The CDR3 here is CASSLTTGLAGGYEQYF. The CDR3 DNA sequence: TGTGCCAGCTCACTTACGACTGGGCTAGCGGGAGGGTACGAGCAGTACTTC.

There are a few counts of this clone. CDR3 in DNA: TGCAGCGTTGAAGAGGGACAGGGCTCTTACGAGCAGTACTTC. Amino acid sequence: CSVEEGQGSYEQYF. This chain uses TRBV29-1 with TRBJ2-7; TRBD1 agrees at 9 bases. V trimming: 0 bases; J trimming: 4 bases; junction bases outside the gene matches: 4. The CDR3 is 14 amino acids. Germline V gives CDR1 SQVTM, CDR2 ANQGSEA.

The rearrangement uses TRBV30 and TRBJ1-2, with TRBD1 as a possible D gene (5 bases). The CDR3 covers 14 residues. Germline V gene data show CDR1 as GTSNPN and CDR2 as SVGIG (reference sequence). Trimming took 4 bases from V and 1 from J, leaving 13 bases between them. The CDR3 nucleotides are TGTGCCTGGACCCAGCCAGGGAATAACTATGGCTACACCTTC. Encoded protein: CAWTQPGNNYGYTF.

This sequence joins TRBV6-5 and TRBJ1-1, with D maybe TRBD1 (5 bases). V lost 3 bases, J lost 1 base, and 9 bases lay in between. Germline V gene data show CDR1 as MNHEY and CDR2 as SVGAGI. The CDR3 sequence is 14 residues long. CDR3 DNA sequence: TGTGCCAGCAGTTATAACACAGGGAACACTGAAGCTTTCTTT. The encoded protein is CASSYNTGNTEAFF.

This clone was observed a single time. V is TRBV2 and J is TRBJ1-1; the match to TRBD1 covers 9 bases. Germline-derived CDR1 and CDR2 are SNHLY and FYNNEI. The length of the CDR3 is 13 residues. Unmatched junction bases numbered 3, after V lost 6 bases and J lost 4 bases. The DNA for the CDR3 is TGTGCCAGCAGCGGGGACAGGGCCACTGAAGCTTTCTTT. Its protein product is CASSGDRATEAFF.